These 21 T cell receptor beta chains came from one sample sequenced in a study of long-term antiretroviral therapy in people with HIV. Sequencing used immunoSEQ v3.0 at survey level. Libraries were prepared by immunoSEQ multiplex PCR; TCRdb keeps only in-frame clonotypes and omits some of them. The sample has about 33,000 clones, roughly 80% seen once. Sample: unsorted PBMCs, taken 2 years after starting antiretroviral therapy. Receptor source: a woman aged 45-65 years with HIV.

This CDR3 is CASSLSGGAETQYF. CDR3 DNA: TGTGCCAGCAGCTTATCGGGGGGAGCGGAGACCCAGTACTTC. The chain recombines TRBV7-3 with TRBJ2-5; TRBD2 matches at 7 bases. Germline V gene data show CDR1 as SGHTA and CDR2 as FQGTGA. This CDR3 comprises 14 residues. Germline trimming cut 2 bases from V and 5 bases from J; bases unmatched to any gene: 5.

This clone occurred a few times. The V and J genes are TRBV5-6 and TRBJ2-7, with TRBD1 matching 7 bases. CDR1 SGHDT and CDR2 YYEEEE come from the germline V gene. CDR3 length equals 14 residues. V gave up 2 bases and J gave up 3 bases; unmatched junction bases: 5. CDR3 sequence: CASSFRGQIYEQYF. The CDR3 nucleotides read TGTGCCAGCAGCTTTAGGGGACAGATCTACGAGCAGTACTTC.

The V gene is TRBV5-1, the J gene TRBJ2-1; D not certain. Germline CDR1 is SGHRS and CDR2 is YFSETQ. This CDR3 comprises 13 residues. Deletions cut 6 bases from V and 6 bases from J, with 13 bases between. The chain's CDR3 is CASKPSVFNEQFF. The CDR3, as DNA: TGCGCCAGCAAACCATCGGTGTTCAATGAGCAGTTCTTC. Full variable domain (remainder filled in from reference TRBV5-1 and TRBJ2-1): KAGVTQTPRYLIKTRGQQVTLSCSPISGHRSVSWYQQTPGQGLQFLFEYFSETQRNKGNFPGRFSGRQFSNSRSEMNVSTLELGDSALYLCASKPSVFNEQFFGPGTRLTVL.

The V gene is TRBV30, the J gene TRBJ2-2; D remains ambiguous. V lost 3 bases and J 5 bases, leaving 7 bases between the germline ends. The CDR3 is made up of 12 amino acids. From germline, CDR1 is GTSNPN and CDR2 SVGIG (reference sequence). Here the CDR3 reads CAWSPGTGELFF. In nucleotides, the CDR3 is TGTGCCTGGAGCCCCGGGACCGGGGAGCTGTTTTTT.

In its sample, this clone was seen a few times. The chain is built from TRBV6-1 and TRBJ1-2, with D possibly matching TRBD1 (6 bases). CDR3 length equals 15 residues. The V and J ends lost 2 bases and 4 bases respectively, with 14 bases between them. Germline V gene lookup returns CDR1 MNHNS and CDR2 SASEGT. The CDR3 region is CASSEKGDTVYGYTF. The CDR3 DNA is TGTGCCAGCAGTGAAAAAGGGGACACTGTCTATGGCTACACCTTC.

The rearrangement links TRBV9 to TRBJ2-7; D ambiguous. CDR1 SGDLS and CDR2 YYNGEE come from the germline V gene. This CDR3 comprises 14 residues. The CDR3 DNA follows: TGTGCCAGCAGCGTAGAACCATTCTCCAACGAGCAGTACGTC. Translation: CASSVEPFSNEQYV.

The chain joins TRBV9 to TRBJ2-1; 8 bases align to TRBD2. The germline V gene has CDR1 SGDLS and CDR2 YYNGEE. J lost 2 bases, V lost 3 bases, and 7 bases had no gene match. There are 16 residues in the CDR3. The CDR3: CASSAPQAGAYNEQFF. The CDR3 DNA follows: TGTGCCAGCAGCGCCCCCCAAGCGGGGGCCTACAATGAGCAGTTCTTC.

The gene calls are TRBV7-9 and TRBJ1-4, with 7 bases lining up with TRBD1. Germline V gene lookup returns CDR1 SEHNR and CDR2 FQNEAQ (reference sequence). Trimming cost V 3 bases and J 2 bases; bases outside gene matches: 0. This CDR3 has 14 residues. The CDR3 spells CASSLTGTNEKLFF. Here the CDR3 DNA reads TGTGCCAGCAGCTTGACAGGGACTAATGAAAAACTGTTTTTT.

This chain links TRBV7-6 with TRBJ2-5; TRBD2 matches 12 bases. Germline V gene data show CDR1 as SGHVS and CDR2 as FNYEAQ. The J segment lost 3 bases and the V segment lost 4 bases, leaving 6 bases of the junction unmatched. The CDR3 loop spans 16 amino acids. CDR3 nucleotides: TGTGCCAGCAGCTCGGCCGGACTAGCGGGAAAAGAGACCCAGTACTTC. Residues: CASSSAGLAGKETQYF.

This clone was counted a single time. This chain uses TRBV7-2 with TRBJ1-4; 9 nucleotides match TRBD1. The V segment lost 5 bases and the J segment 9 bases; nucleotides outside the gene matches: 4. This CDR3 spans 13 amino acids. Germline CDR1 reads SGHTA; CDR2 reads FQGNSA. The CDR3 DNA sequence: TGTGCCAGCAGCCTCGGACAGGGGCAAAAACTGTTTTTT. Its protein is CASSLGQGQKLFF.

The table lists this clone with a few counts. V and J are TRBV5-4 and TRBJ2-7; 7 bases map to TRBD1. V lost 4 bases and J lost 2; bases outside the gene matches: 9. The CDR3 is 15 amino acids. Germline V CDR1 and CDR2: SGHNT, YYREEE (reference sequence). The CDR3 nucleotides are TGTGCCAGCAGCCTCGGCCACAGGGGACCCTACGAGCAGTACTTC. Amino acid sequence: CASSLGHRGPYEQYF. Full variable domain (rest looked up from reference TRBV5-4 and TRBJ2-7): ETGVTQSPTHLIKTRGQQVTLRCSSQSGHNTVSWYQQALGQGPQFIFQYYREEENGRGNFPPRFSGLQFPNYSSELNVNALELDDSALYLCASSLGHRGPYEQYFGPGTRLTVT.

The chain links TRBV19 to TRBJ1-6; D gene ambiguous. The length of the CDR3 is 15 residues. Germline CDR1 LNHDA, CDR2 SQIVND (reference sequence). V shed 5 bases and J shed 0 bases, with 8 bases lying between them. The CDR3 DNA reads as TGTGCCAGTAGTCCCCAGAGCTCCTATAATTCACCCCTCCACTTT. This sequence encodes CASSPQSSYNSPLHF.

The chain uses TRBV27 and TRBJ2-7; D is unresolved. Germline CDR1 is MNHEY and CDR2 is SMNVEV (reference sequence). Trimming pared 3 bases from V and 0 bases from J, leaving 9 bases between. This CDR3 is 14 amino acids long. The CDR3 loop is CASSFVASSYEQYF. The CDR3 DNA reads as TGTGCCAGCAGTTTTGTGGCGAGCTCCTACGAGCAGTACTTC.

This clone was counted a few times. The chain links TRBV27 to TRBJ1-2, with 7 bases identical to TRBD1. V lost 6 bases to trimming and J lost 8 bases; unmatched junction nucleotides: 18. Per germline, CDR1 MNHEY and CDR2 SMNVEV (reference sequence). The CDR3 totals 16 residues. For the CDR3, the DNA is TGTGCCAGCAGGCTGGCAGGGGGGTCTATTACTATGGGCTACACCTTC. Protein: CASRLAGGSITMGYTF.

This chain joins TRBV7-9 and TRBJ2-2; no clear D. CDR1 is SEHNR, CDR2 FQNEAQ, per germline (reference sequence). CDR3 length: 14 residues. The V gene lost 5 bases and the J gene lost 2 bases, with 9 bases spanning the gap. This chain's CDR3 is CASSHFTNTGELFF. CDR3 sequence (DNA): TGTGCCAGCAGCCATTTCACCAACACCGGGGAGCTGTTTTTT. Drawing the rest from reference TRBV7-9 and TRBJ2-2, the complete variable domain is DTGVSQNPRHKITKRGQNVTFRCDPISEHNRLYWYRQTLGQGPEFLTYFQNEAQLEKSRLLSDRFSAERPKGSFSTLEIQRTEQGDSAMYLCASSHFTNTGELFFGEGSRLTVL.

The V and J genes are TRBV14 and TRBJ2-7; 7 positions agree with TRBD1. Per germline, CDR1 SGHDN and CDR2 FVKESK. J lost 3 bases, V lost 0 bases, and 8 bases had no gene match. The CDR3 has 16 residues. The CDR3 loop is CASSQEARTGYYEQYV. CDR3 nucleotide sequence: TGTGCCAGCAGCCAAGAGGCCAGGACAGGATACTACGAGCAGTACGTC.

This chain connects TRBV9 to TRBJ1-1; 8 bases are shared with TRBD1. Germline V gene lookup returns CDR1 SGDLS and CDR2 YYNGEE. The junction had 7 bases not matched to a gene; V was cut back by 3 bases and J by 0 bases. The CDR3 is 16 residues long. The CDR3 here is CASSDRQGRMNTEAFF. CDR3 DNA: TGTGCCAGCAGCGACAGACAGGGGCGCATGAACACTGAAGCTTTCTTT. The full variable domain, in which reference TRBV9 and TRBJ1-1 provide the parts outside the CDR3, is DSGVTQTPKHLITATGQRVTLRCSPRSGDLSVYWYQQSLDQGLQFLIQYYNGEERAKGNILERFSAQQFPDLHSELNLSSLELGDSALYFCASSDRQGRMNTEAFFGQGTRLTVV.

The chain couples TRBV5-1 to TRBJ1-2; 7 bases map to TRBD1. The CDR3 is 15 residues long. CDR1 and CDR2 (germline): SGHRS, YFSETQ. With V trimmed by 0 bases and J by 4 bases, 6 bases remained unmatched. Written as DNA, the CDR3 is TGCGCCAGCAGCTTGGCCCGGGGACAGTCCTATGGCTACACCTTC. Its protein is CASSLARGQSYGYTF.

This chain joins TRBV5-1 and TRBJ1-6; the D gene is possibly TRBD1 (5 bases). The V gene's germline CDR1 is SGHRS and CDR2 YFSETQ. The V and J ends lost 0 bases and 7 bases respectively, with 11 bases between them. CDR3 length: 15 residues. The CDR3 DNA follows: TGCGCCAGCAGCTTGGAAGGGGCGCGCAATTCACCCCTCCACTTT. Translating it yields CASSLEGARNSPLHF.

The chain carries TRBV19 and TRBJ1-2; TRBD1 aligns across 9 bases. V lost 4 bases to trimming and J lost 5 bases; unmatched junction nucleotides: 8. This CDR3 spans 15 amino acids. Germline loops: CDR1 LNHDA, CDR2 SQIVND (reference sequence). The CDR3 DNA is TGTGCCAGTAGTACGATAACAGGGGGCCCTTATGGCTACACCTTC. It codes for CASSTITGGPYGYTF.

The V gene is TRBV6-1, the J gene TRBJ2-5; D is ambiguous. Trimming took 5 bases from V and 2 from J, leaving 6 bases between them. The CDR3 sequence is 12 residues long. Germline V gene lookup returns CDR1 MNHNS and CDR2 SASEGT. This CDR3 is CASSTSQETQYF. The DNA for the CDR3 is TGTGCCAGCAGTACCTCTCAAGAGACCCAGTACTTC.